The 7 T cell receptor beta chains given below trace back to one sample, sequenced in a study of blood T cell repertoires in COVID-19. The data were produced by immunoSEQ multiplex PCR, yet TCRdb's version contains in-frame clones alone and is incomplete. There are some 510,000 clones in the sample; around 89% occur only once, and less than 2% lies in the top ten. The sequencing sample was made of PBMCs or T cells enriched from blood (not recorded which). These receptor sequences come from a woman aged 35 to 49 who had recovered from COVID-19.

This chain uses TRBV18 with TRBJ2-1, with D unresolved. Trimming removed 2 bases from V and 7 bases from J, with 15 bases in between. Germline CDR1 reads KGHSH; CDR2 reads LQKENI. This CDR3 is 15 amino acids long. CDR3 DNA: TGTGCCAGCTCACCAGCGGTTCAAGCGCGGAATGAGCAGTTCTTC. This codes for CASSPAVQARNEQFF.

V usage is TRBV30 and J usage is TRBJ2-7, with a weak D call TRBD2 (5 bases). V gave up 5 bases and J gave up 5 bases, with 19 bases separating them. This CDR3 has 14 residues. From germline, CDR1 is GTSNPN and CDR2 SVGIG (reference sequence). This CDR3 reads CAWAGLLSLNEQYF. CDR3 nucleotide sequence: TGTGCCTGGGCAGGACTCTTATCCCTAAACGAGCAGTACTTC.

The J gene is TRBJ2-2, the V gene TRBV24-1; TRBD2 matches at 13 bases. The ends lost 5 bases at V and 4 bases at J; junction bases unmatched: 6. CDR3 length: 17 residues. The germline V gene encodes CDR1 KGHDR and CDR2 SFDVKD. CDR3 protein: CATSGTSGSRRTGELFF. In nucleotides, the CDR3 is TGTGCCACCAGTGGGACTAGCGGGAGCCGTCGCACCGGGGAGCTGTTTTTT.

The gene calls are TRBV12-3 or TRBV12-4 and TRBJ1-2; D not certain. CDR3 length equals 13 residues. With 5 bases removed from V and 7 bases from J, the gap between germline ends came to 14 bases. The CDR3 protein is CASSRGLGSGYTF. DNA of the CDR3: TGTGCCAGCAGTCGCGGCCTGGGGAGTGGCTACACCTTC.

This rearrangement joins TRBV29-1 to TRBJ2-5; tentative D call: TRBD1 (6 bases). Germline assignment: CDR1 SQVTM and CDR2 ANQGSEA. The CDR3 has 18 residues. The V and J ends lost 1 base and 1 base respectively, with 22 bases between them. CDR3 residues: CSVEGVAWEQGSQETQYF. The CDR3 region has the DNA TGCAGCGTTGAAGGGGTAGCTTGGGAGCAGGGGTCCCAAGAGACCCAGTACTTC.

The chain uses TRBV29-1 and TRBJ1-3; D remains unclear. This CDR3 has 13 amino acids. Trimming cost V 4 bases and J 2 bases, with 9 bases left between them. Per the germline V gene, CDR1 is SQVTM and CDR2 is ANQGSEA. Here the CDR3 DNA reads TGCAGCGTTGGAGGGCCTACTGGAAACACCATATATTTT. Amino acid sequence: CSVGGPTGNTIYF.

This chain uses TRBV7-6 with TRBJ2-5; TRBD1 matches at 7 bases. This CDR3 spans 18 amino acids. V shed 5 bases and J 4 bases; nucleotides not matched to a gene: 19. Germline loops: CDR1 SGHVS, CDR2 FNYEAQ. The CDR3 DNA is TGTGCCAGCAGCCCAGCCCAACCGGTATTACAGGGGCGAGAGACCCAGTACTTC. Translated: CASSPAQPVLQGRETQYF.